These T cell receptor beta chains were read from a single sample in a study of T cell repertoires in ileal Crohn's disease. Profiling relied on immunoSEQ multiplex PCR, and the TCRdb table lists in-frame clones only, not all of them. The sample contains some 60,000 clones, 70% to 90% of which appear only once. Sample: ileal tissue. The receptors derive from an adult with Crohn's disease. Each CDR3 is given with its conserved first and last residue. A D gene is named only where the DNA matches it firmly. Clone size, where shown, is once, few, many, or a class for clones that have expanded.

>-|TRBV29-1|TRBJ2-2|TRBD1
CSVHLGTGIGGELFF
TGCAGCGTTCACCTTGGGACAGGCATCGGCGGGGAGCTGTTTTTT
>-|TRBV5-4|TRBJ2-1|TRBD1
CASSYGGQGILHEQFF
TGTGCCAGCAGCTACGGAGGACAGGGAATACTCCATGAGCAGTTCTTC
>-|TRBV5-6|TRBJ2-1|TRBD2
CASSWGTSGTNEQFF
TGTGCCAGCAGCTGGGGGACTAGCGGAACTAATGAGCAGTTCTTC
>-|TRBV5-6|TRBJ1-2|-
CASSLVHNGYTF
TGTGCCAGCAGCTTGGTTCACAATGGCTACACCTTC
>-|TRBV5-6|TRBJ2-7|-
CASSVEDSNYEQYF
TGTGCCAGCAGCGTAGAGGACAGCAACTACGAGCAGTACTTC
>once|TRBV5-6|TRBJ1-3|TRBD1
CASSLTDKGQGISGNTIYF
TGTGCCAGCAGCTTGACCGACAAGGGACAGGGGATTTCTGGAAACACCATATATTTT
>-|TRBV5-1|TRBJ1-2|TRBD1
CASSGGTGVYGYTF
TGCGCCAGCAGCGGGGGGACAGGGGTATATGGCTACACCTTC
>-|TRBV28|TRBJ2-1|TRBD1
CASSQAPGGQFF
TGTGCCAGCAGCCAAGCTCCAGGGGGGCAGTTCTTC
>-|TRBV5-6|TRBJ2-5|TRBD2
CASSLALSGGSQETQYF
TGTGCCAGCAGCTTGGCCTTAAGCGGGGGGTCCCAAGAGACCCAGTACTTC
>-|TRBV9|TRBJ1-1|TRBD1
CASSMPTTGSETEAFF
TGTGCCAGCAGCATGCCAACGACAGGGTCGGAAACTGAAGCTTTCTTT
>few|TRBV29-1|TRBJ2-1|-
CSVVRLVEVEQFF
TGCAGCGTTGTTAGGCTCGTCGAGGTGGAGCAGTTCTTC
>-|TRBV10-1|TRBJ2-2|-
CASSVAAGTGELFF
TGCGCCAGCAGTGTGGCGGCGGGCACCGGGGAGCTGTTTTTT
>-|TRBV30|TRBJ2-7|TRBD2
CAWSGGRERYREQYF
TGTGCCTGGAGTGGAGGGCGGGAGCGGTATAGGGAGCAGTACTTC
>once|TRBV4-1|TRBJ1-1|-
CASSQDRDGGLSNEAFF
TGCGCCAGCAGCCAAGATCGGGACGGAGGGCTTTCGAATGAAGCTTTCTTT
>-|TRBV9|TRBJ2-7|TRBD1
CASSVGRDRDYEQYF
TGTGCCAGCAGCGTAGGTCGTGACAGGGACTACGAGCAGTACTTC
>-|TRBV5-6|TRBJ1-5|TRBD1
CASSSWRGRDQPQHF
TGTGCCAGCAGCAGTTGGAGGGGGCGAGATCAGCCCCAGCATTTT
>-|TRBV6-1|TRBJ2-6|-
CASSAQDSLSGANVLTF
TGTGCCAGCAGTGCCCAGGACAGCCTCTCTGGGGCCAACGTCCTGACTTTC
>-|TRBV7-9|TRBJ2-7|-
CASSLGQNYEQYF
TGTGCCAGCAGCTTAGGACAAAACTACGAGCAGTACTTC
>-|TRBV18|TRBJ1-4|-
CASSRGPTTNEKLFF
TGTGCCAGCTCGCGGGGACCTACAACTAATGAAAAACTGTTTTTT
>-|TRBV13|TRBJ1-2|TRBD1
CASSDSGQGQYGYTF
TGTGCCAGCAGCGACTCGGGACAGGGCCAGTATGGCTACACCTTC
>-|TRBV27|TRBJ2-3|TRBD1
CASSPGQGSTDTQYF
TGTGCCAGCAGCCCGGGACAGGGAAGCACAGATACGCAGTATTTT
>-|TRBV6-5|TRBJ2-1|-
CASRRTHYNEQFF
TGTGCCAGCAGGAGGACACACTACAATGAGCAGTTCTTC